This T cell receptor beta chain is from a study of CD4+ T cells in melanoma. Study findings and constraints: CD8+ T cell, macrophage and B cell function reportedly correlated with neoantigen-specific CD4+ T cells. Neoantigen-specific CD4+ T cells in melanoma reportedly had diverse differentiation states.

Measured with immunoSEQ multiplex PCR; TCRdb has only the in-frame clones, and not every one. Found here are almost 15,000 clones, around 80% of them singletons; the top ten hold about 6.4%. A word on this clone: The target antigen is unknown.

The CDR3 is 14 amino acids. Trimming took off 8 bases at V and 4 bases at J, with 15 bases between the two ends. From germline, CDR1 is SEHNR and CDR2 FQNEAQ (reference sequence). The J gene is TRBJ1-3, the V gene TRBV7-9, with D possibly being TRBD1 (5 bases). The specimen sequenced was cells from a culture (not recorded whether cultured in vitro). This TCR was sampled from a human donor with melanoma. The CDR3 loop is CASRDRGRGNTIYF. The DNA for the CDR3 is TGTGCCAGCCGCGACCGGGGACGAGGAAACACCATATATTTT.